Listed here are 27 T cell receptor beta chains from one sample, sequenced in a study of blood T cells in healthy people across ages. A sample-barcoded 5' primer and a J-beta primer mix were used in a second PCR of roughly 6 to 12 cycles. TCRdb reanalysed the 5' RACE reads using MiXCR and keeps one entry per CDR3 protein. The sample yields 1.4 million or so distinct CDR3 sequences, around 40% seen once. Sample: blood. Source of these receptors: a woman between 18 and 30 years old in good health.

V is TRBV4-3 and J is TRBJ1-1; D remains unclear. V was cut by 4 bases and J by 2 bases, with 14 bases left in between. The CDR3 is made up of 15 amino acids. Germline loops: CDR1 LGHNA, CDR2 YSLEER. Here the CDR3 DNA reads TGCGCCAGCAGCCCTGGGAGGCCGGAAAACACTGAAGCTTTCTTT. Translated: CASSPGRPENTEAFF.

Points on this clonotype: Mismatch with germline at one junction end may stem from a read error. The V gene is TRBV9, the J gene TRBJ1-2; 8 bases align to TRBD1. CDR3 length: 13 amino acids. Germline CDR1 and CDR2: SGDLS and YYNGEE. Written as DNA, the CDR3 is TGTGCCGGCAGCGTACAGGGGGTGGGTGGCTACACCTTC. This translates into CAGSVQGVGGYTF.

The rearrangement joins TRBV7-9 to TRBJ2-5, with D tentatively TRBD2 (5 bases). Germline V gene lookup returns CDR1 SEHNR and CDR2 FQNEAQ (reference sequence). The length of the CDR3 is 15 residues. The germline V and J ends were trimmed by 1 base and 5 bases, with 14 bases remaining between them. CDR3 sequence reads: CASSLVYGDGETQYF. The CDR3 coding sequence is TGTGCCAGCAGCTTAGTATACGGGGATGGGGAGACCCAGTACTTC.

This clonotype has a handful of counts. V gene TRBV6-2 or TRBV6-3 combines with J gene TRBJ2-1, with D perhaps assigned TRBD1 or TRBD2 (6 bases each). The CDR3 runs to 14 residues. CDR1 is MNHEY, CDR2 SVGEGT, per germline. The ends were cut back, 10 bases at V and 9 bases at J, with 22 bases in the middle. Written as DNA, the CDR3 is TGTGCCACGGGGGCGGGACTGGCCGCTGGTGAGCAGTTCTTC. Amino acid sequence: CATGAGLAAGEQFF.

This clonotype was found a few times. This sequence joins TRBV6-1 and TRBJ1-2; D unresolved. The CDR3 loop spans 11 amino acids. Deletions cut 7 bases from V and 6 bases from J, with 9 bases between. Germline assignment: CDR1 MNHNS and CDR2 SASEGT. The CDR3 loop is CASTFDDGYTF. The CDR3 coding sequence is TGTGCCAGCACCTTCGACGATGGCTACACCTTC.

V is TRBV4-1 and J is TRBJ1-2; D remains unclear. This CDR3 comprises 14 residues. Germline values: CDR1 MGHRA, CDR2 YSYEKL. With 1 base removed from V and 2 bases from J, the gap between germline ends came to 8 bases. The CDR3 bases are TGCGCCAGCAGCCAAGGTGGCAGAAACTATGGCTACACCTTC. As protein: CASSQGGRNYGYTF.

This clonotype has only one observation. The CDR3 coding sequence is TGTGCCAGCAGCTTCTCTAGCGGGGCGAATTACGAGCAGTACTTC. Translating it yields CASSFSSGANYEQYF. The rearrangement uses TRBV7-9 and TRBJ2-4; TRBD2 agrees at 9 bases. The J call may be mistaken, given a closer DNA end match to TRBJ2-7. The germline gives CDR1 SEHNR, CDR2 FQNEAQ (reference sequence). This CDR3 has 15 residues.

As regards this clonotype: A single base separates this from a much larger clone, so it may be a read error. J is TRBJ2-1 and V is TRBV2; possible D gene TRBD1, 6 bases. The J call could be wrong; TRBJ2-7 is a better fit for the DNA end. This CDR3 spans 14 amino acids. Germline CDR1 SNHLY, CDR2 FYNNEI. CDR3 nucleotides: TGTGCCAGCAGTGAAAGGGGGTCTTACAATGAGCAGTACTTC. The encoded protein is CASSERGSYNEQYF.

In its sample, this clonotype was seen a few times. This rearrangement joins TRBV11-2 to TRBJ1-4; TRBD1 matches at 8 bases. Germline V gene lookup returns CDR1 SGHAT and CDR2 FQNNGV. V shed 3 bases and J 7 bases; nucleotides not matched to a gene: 25. The CDR3 runs to 21 residues. The CDR3 is CASSFPTSDREFHNGSEKLFF. CDR3 DNA: TGTGCCAGCAGCTTTCCCACCTCGGACAGGGAGTTTCATAATGGGAGTGAAAAACTGTTTTTT.

This clonotype has more than one count but fewer than ten. The junction does not match germline at one end; this may be a read error. The rearrangement uses TRBV9 and TRBJ1-2; 7 bases match TRBD1. Germline CDR1 is SGDLS and CDR2 is YYNGEE. This CDR3 spans 14 amino acids. The CDR3 DNA sequence: TGTGCCAGCAGCTTGGCCCCGGTGAGAGGGGGCTCCACCTTC. It translates to CASSLAPVRGGSTF.

A note on this clonotype: At one of its ends the junction is not consistent with the germline gene, which may arise from a read error. This chain connects TRBV6-1 to TRBJ2-1, with 7 bases aligning to TRBD2. Per germline, CDR1 MNHNS and CDR2 SASEGT. CDR3 length: 16 residues. The CDR3 sequence: CASSALWTSHNNEQFF. DNA for the CDR3: TGTGCCAGCAGTGCCTTGTGGACTAGTCACAACAATGAACAGTTCTTC.

The chain uses TRBV29-1 and TRBJ2-2; possible D gene TRBD2, 6 bases. The CDR3 totals 12 residues. The ends were cut back, 6 bases at V and 1 base at J, with 6 bases in the middle. Germline CDR1 is SQVTM and CDR2 is ANQGSEA. The CDR3 spells CSVAGNTGELFF. The DNA of the CDR3 is TGCAGCGTAGCGGGGAACACCGGGGAGCTGTTTTTT.

This clonotype was counted a few times. This chain links TRBV5-4 with TRBJ2-7, with TRBD1 as a possible D gene (5 bases). V lost 4 bases to trimming and J lost 3 bases, with 14 bases between them. The CDR3 spans 14 residues. CDR1 and CDR2 (germline): SGHNT, YYREEE (reference sequence). In DNA form, the CDR3 reads TGTGCCAGCAGCAGAGACGGACACAACTACGAGCAGTACTTC. This sequence encodes CASSRDGHNYEQYF.

This sequence joins TRBV15 and TRBJ1-4; tentative D call: TRBD1 (6 bases). Germline values: CDR1 LNHNV, CDR2 YYDKDF (reference sequence). The CDR3 loop spans 15 amino acids. The V end lost 1 base, the J end lost 4 bases, and 10 bases lay between the germline ends. CDR3 region: CATSRVLDSNEKLFF. As DNA, the CDR3 is TGTGCCACCAGCAGAGTATTGGACAGTAATGAAAAACTGTTTTTT.

CDR3 protein: CASSMHQTGGSTDTQYF. The CDR3 DNA reads as TGCGCCAGCAGCATGCACCAGACGGGGGGAAGCACAGATACGCAGTATTTT. The chain joins TRBV5-1 to TRBJ2-3; TRBD2 matches at 7 bases. Germline loops: CDR1 SGHRS, CDR2 YFSETQ. The CDR3 length is 17 residues. V shed 4 bases, J shed 0 bases, and the junction held 11 bases outside the gene matches.

The V gene is TRBV29-1, the J gene TRBJ1-2, with unresolved D. The CDR3 contains 17 residues. CDR1 SQVTM and CDR2 ANQGSEA come from the germline V gene. V was shortened by 0 bases and J by 0 bases, with 17 bases between the two germline ends. The CDR3 DNA reads as TGCAGCGTTGAAGATCCCTATAACTTTCTCGCTAACTATGGCTACACCTTC. Translated, it gives CSVEDPYNFLANYGYTF.

Notes on this clonotype: An end of the junction does not agree with germline; a read error may underlie this. This chain uses TRBV13 with TRBJ1-2; 10 bases line up with TRBD1. CDR3 length: 15 amino acids. The germline gives CDR1 PRHDT, CDR2 FYEKMQ (reference sequence). CDR3 protein: CASSLGPTGGGGYTF. The CDR3 DNA follows: TGTGCCAGTAGCTTAGGCCCGACAGGGGGCGGCGGCTACACCTTC.

This rearrangement joins TRBV29-1 to TRBJ2-7; 7 bases fit TRBD1. There are 14 residues in the CDR3. Trimming cost V 6 bases and J 5 bases; bases outside gene matches: 13. Germline lookup yields CDR1 SQVTM and CDR2 ANQGSEA. CDR3 in amino acids: CSVRGRGLGDEQYF. The CDR3 DNA follows: TGCAGCGTCCGAGGAAGGGGGCTAGGGGACGAGCAGTACTTC.

The chain couples TRBV7-3 to TRBJ2-7, with D unclear. CDR3 length equals 13 residues. Looked up from germline, CDR1 is SGHTA and CDR2 is FQGTGA. V was clipped by 0 bases and J by 7 bases, with 10 bases between them. DNA for the CDR3: TGTGCCAGCAGCTTAACAGAAGTCAATGAGCAGTACTTC. Its translation is CASSLTEVNEQYF.

This clonotype was found a few times. The chain employs TRBV20-1 and TRBJ1-1; 8 positions agree with TRBD1. The V gene end was trimmed by 0 bases and the J gene end by 7 bases; junction bases not matched to a gene: 10. The CDR3 has 15 residues. CDR1 DFQATT and CDR2 SNEGSKA come from the germline V gene (reference sequence). The CDR3 is CSARDHGQGLFEAFF. Here the CDR3 DNA reads TGCAGTGCTAGAGACCACGGACAGGGATTGTTTGAAGCTTTCTTT.

This clonotype was seen a few times. The CDR3 DNA is TGTGCCAGCAGCTCGAAGGGAGTGAACACCGGGGAGCTGTTTTTT. It encodes CASSSKGVNTGELFF. The chain uses TRBV7-2 and TRBJ2-2; tentatively, D is TRBD2 (5 bases). The CDR3 sequence is 15 residues long. V lost 4 bases, J lost 1 base, and 10 bases lay in between. CDR1 SGHTA and CDR2 FQGNSA come from the germline V gene.

This clonotype was found once. The chain recombines TRBV12-3 or TRBV12-4 with TRBJ2-7, with 7 positions matching TRBD2. Unmatched junction bases numbered 13, after V lost 5 bases and J lost 0 bases. This CDR3 region has 17 residues. This CDR3 is CASSPGGTILDSYEQYF. Here the CDR3 DNA reads TGTGCCAGCAGTCCTGGGGGGACTATTCTTGACTCCTACGAGCAGTACTTC.

The chain has TRBV6-2 or TRBV6-3 and TRBJ1-6; 9 bases map to TRBD1. Unmatched junction bases numbered 8, after V lost 7 bases and J lost 10 bases. CDR1 and CDR2 from the germline V gene are MNHEY and SVGEGT. The CDR3 contains 14 residues. The CDR3 DNA is TGTGCCAGCACTCAAGGACAGGGGAGGTCACCCCTCCACTTT. This codes for CASTQGQGRSPLHF.

In this sample, this clonotype turned up a few times. V usage is TRBV27 and J usage is TRBJ2-1; D is ambiguous. The ends were cut back, 10 bases at V and 2 bases at J, with 18 bases in the middle. The CDR3 loop spans 15 amino acids. In germline, CDR1 is MNHEY, CDR2 SMNVEV (reference sequence). The CDR3 DNA reads TGTGCCACCAGACCGGATATGGACCCCTACAATGAGCAGTTCTTC. Residues: CATRPDMDPYNEQFF.

This clonotype turned up a few times. The chain links TRBV4-3 to TRBJ2-1, with D unclear. Germline V CDR1 and CDR2: LGHNA, YSLEER. CDR3 length equals 18 residues. Trimming left V 0 bases short and J 0 bases short, with 15 bases between. This chain's CDR3 is CASSQDPHTLSSYNEQFF. Here the CDR3 DNA reads TGCGCCAGCAGCCAAGATCCCCATACCTTGAGCTCCTACAATGAGCAGTTCTTC.

This chain uses TRBV7-2 with TRBJ2-1, with a tentative D call TRBD1 (6 bases). The CDR3 runs 15 residues. Germline CDR1 and CDR2: SGHTA and FQGNSA. The germline V and J ends were trimmed by 5 bases and 6 bases, with 17 bases remaining between them. In nucleotides, the CDR3 is TGTGCCAGCAGCACCATGGGGGCGGTTAGCAATGAGCAGTTCTTC. It specifies CASSTMGAVSNEQFF. Filled out from reference TRBV7-2 and TRBJ2-1, the complete variable domain reads GAGVSQSPSNKVTEKGKDVELRCDPISGHTALYWYRQSLGQGLEFLIYFQGNSAPDKSGLPSDRFSAERTGGSVSTLTIQRTQQEDSAVYLCASSTMGAVSNEQFFGPGTRLTVL.

This chain joins TRBV28 and TRBJ1-3, with D unresolved. This CDR3 spans 13 amino acids. V lost 8 bases to trimming and J lost 0 bases, with 8 bases between them. CDR1 MDHEN and CDR2 SYDVKM come from the germline V gene. The CDR3 DNA reads as TGTGCCAGCCCGGTCAGCTCTGGAAACACCATATATTTT. It is translated as CASPVSSGNTIYF. Using reference TRBV28 and TRBJ1-3 for the parts outside the CDR3, the full variable domain is DVKVTQSSRYLVKRTGEKVFLECVQDMDHENMFWYRQDPGLGLRLIYFSYDVKMKEKGDIPEGYSVSREKKERFSLILESASTNQTSMYLCASPVSSGNTIYFGEGSWLTVV.